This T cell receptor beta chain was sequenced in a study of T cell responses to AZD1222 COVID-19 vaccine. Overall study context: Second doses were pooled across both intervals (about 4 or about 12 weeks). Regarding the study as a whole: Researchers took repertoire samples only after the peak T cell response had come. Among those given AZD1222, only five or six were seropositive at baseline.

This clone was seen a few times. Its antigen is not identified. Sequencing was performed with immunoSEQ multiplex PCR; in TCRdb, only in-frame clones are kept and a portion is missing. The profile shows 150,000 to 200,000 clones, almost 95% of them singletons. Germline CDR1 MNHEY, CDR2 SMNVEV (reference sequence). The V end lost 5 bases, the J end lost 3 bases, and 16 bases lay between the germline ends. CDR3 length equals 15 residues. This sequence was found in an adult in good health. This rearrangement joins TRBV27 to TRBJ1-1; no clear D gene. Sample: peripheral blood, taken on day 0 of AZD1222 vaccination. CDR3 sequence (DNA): TGTGCCAGCAGTCCGGGGAAGGGTAGGGACACTGAAGCTTTCTTT. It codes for CASSPGKGRDTEAFF.